The rows below give T cell receptor beta chains drawn from one sample of a study of CXCR3-negative and CXCR3-positive naive CD8 T cells. No DNA is given; TCRdb re-called the 5' RACE reads and lists each CDR3 protein once. Recorded for this sample: 45,000 or so distinct CDR3 sequences. Sequences were obtained from naive CXCR3- CD8+ T cells from blood. Source of these receptors: a human donor in good health. Some clones in this sample may be carry-over from other donors' samples. CDR3s include the opening cysteine and the closing phenylalanine or tryptophan. A clone size is listed for some rows: how often the clone was seen (once, few, many), or a class if it is expanded.

V,J,size,CDR3
TRBV29-1,TRBJ2-7,medium-sized,CSETRAGHSSYEQYF
TRBV3-1,TRBJ2-1,NA,CASSHTGTSGASYNEQFF
TRBV3-1,TRBJ1-1,NA,CASSPWGFTEAFF
TRBV29-1,TRBJ2-5,NA,CSVEVSGGPYF
TRBV4-3,TRBJ2-7,medium-sized,CASSQDPGTYEQYF
TRBV29-1,TRBJ2-3,NA,CSVEGSLAGDTDTQYF
TRBV18,TRBJ2-3,NA,CASSGAGRPGTDTQYF
TRBV6-4,TRBJ2-1,NA,CASSDSLVSEQFF
TRBV7-9,TRBJ2-7,NA,CASSSPRGGAYEQYF
TRBV7-9,TRBJ2-7,NA,CASSTGTGVIHEQYF
TRBV5-6,TRBJ1-2,NA,CASSPKTGALNYGYTF
TRBV20-1,TRBJ2-7,NA,CSAKELAGRTYEQYF
TRBV11-2,TRBJ1-1,NA,CASSLVVEEAFF
TRBV7-9,TRBJ2-7,NA,CASSGQLAGARGGEQYF
TRBV6-5,TRBJ2-1,NA,CASSYSTGGVGFF
TRBV29-1,TRBJ1-4,NA,CSVAQGNSNEKLFF
TRBV28,TRBJ1-1,NA,CASSLPGTVNTEAFF
TRBV25-1,TRBJ2-1,NA,CASSEYLLTGGHNEQFF
TRBV19,TRBJ2-4,NA,CASTKTVPIAKNIQYF
TRBV9,TRBJ2-7,NA,CASSVDQGVEQYF
TRBV11-2,TRBJ2-7,NA,CARSHTAVEVSYEQYF
TRBV25-1,TRBJ1-5,NA,CASSAGGVQPQHF
TRBV12-3/TRBV12-4,TRBJ2-5,NA,CASTATLQETQYF
TRBV6-2/TRBV6-3,TRBJ2-5,NA,CASSYGREDIETQYF
TRBV29-1,TRBJ2-2,NA,CSVLRDSNTGELFF
TRBV29-1,TRBJ2-5,NA,CSVPGLTGRDQETQYF
TRBV7-2,TRBJ2-2,NA,CASPGASGDTGELFF
TRBV4-3,TRBJ2-1,NA,CASSQVGREGPDEQFF
TRBV27,TRBJ1-5,NA,CASRGYGQPQHF
TRBV7-9,TRBJ2-3,NA,CASSTRDSSSTQYF
TRBV15,TRBJ2-5,NA,CATSRDQWEDIQETQYF
TRBV4-3,TRBJ2-1,NA,CASSLEGGPFDEQFF
TRBV15,TRBJ2-7,NA,CATSRDRHEQYF
TRBV20-1,TRBJ2-4,NA,CSTSPQGAKNIQYF
TRBV28,TRBJ1-5,NA,CASSFDPRQPQHF
TRBV3-1,TRBJ2-5,NA,CASSLTGLAGEETQYF